These 18 T cell receptor beta chains came from one sample sequenced in a study of CD8 T cells in Susac syndrome. Reverse transcription of 0.5 to 1 ug RNA was carried out with random hexamers. TCRdb itself ran the immunoSEQ multiplex PCR reads through MiXCR, one entry per CDR3 protein. Of about 110,000 distinct CDR3 sequences listed, less than 97% were seen once; the top ten hold more than 0.08%. The sample consisted of CD4+ T cells from PBMCs. The origin of the receptors is a human donor in good health.

CDR3 nucleotide sequence: TGTGCCAGCAGTTACTCGACCGGGACAGATCAGCCCCAGCATTTT. Translated: CASSYSTGTDQPQHF. The genes are TRBV6-5 and TRBJ1-5, with 7 bases lining up with TRBD1. CDR1 and CDR2 (germline): MNHEY, SVGAGI. The J segment lost 5 bases and the V segment lost 0 bases, leaving 4 bases of the junction unmatched. This CDR3 contains 15 residues.

The rearrangement links TRBV6-1 to TRBJ1-4; 7 bases align to TRBD1. The CDR3 has 13 residues. Germline V CDR1 and CDR2: MNHNS, SASEGT. Germline trimming cut 8 bases from V and 8 bases from J; bases unmatched to any gene: 8. The CDR3 nucleotides read TGTGCCAGCCTCCGGAAAGGGGGCGAAAAACTGTTTTTT. It encodes CASLRKGGEKLFF.

This chain uses TRBV7-8 with TRBJ2-1, with D perhaps being TRBD1 or TRBD2 (5 bases each). This CDR3 is built from 15 residues. Germline CDR1 and CDR2: SGHVS and FQNEAQ. V lost 4 bases to trimming and J lost 8 bases, with 18 bases between them. Here the CDR3 reads CASSSRATGADEQFF. The CDR3 DNA reads TGTGCCAGCAGCTCCCGGGCTACCGGGGCCGATGAGCAGTTCTTC. Together with reference TRBV7-8 and TRBJ2-1, the CDR3 gives the full variable domain: GAGVSQSPRYKVAKRGQDVALRCDPISGHVSLFWYQQALGQGPEFLTYFQNEAQLDKSGLPSDRFFAERPEGSVSTLKIQRTQQEDSAVYLCASSSRATGADEQFFGPGTRLTVL.

This sequence joins TRBV24-1 and TRBJ2-7; D perhaps matches TRBD2 (5 bases). V shed 1 base and J shed 3 bases, with 6 bases lying between them. CDR3 length equals 13 residues. The germline V gene has CDR1 KGHDR and CDR2 SFDVKD. The CDR3 loop reads CATSDFRGYEQYF. The CDR3 DNA reads as TGTGCCACCAGTGATTTTCGGGGCTACGAGCAGTACTTC.

The chain uses TRBV4-1 and TRBJ2-7; 9 bases align to TRBD1. V dropped 3 bases and J dropped 1; count of bases not matched to a gene: 4. The CDR3 totals 15 residues. The V gene's germline CDR1 is MGHRA and CDR2 YSYEKL. The CDR3 bases are TGCGCCAGCAGCCAGCCAGGGACAGGGTCCTACGAGCAGTACTTC. Translated, it gives CASSQPGTGSYEQYF.

The chain has TRBV19 and TRBJ2-4; a possible D gene is TRBD2 (6 bases). Trimming removed 10 bases from V and 1 base from J, with 14 bases in between. This CDR3 contains 14 residues. CDR1 and CDR2 from the germline V gene are LNHDA and SQIVND (reference sequence). The CDR3 region is CATGERYAKNIQYF. The CDR3 DNA is TGTGCCACGGGAGAGCGCTACGCCAAAAACATTCAGTACTTC. Full variable domain (outside the CDR3, taken from reference TRBV19 and TRBJ2-4): DGGITQSPKYLFRKEGQNVTLSCEQNLNHDAMYWYRQDPGQGLRLIYYSQIVNDFQKGDIAEGYSVSREKKESFPLTVTSAQKNPTAFYLCATGERYAKNIQYFGAGTRLSVL.

In nucleotides, the CDR3 is TGTGCCTGGAGTCTCGAGACTAGGCAGTTCTTC. Translating it yields CAWSLETRQFF. The chain uses TRBV30 and TRBJ2-1, with TRBD2 as a possible D gene (6 bases). Germline CDR1 GTSNPN, CDR2 SVGIG (reference sequence). Trimming cost V 2 bases and J 12 bases, with 11 bases left between them. There are 11 residues in the CDR3. Together with reference TRBV30 and TRBJ2-1, the CDR3 gives the full variable domain: SQTIHQWPATLVQPVGSPLSLECTVEGTSNPNLYWYRQAAGRGLQLLFYSVGIGQISSEVPQNLSASRPQDRQFILSSKKLLLSDSGFYLCAWSLETRQFFGPGTRLTVL.

To note about this clonotype: The junction does not match germline at one end; this may be a read error. The V gene is TRBV7-7, the J gene TRBJ2-5, with D unresolved. The CDR3 extends over 12 amino acids. Germline V CDR1 and CDR2: SSHAT, FNYEAQ (reference sequence). CDR3 bases: TGTGCTAGCAGCTCCGGGCGAGAGACCCAGTACTTC. Amino acids: CASSSGRETQYF.

The CDR3 DNA reads as TGCGCCAGCAGCCAACCTGGTTTGGTCTACGAGCAGTACTTC. Protein product: CASSQPGLVYEQYF. This sequence joins TRBV4-1 and TRBJ2-7; D gene uncertain. Germline CDR1 is MGHRA and CDR2 is YSYEKL. This CDR3 is 14 amino acids long. Trimming pared 2 bases from V and 3 bases from J, leaving 11 bases between.

The gene calls are TRBV5-1 and TRBJ1-2; weak D call: TRBD1 (5 bases). This CDR3 comprises 14 residues. From germline, CDR1 is SGHRS and CDR2 YFSETQ. The ends were cut back, 5 bases at V and 0 bases at J, with 11 bases in the middle. As DNA, the CDR3 is TGCGCCAGCAGGCAGGGAGGGTCTAACTATGGCTACACCTTC. Protein sequence: CASRQGGSNYGYTF.

This chain connects TRBV30 to TRBJ2-2; no definite D call. Germline V gene data show CDR1 as GTSNPN and CDR2 as SVGIG (reference sequence). CDR3 size: 16 residues. With 1 base removed from V and 3 bases from J, the gap between germline ends came to 15 bases. DNA of the CDR3: TGTGCCTGGAGTGGTGGACGGCGGTCTTACACCGGGGAGCTGTTTTTT. This gives the protein CAWSGGRRSYTGELFF.

The rearrangement joins TRBV27 to TRBJ2-7; no definite D call. The CDR3 sequence is 14 residues long. Germline CDR1 reads MNHEY; CDR2 reads SMNVEV (reference sequence). The V end lost 8 bases, the J end lost 0 bases, and 14 bases lay between the germline ends. CDR3 region: CASAERLDSYEQYF. As DNA, the CDR3 is TGTGCCAGCGCTGAGCGACTGGACTCCTACGAGCAGTACTTC.

DNA of the CDR3: TGTGCCAGCAGTGAGAGGATCGAAAGCTCCTACGAGCAGTACTTC. This sequence encodes CASSERIESSYEQYF. The V gene is TRBV6-1, the J gene TRBJ2-7; D gene uncertain. CDR3 length: 15 residues. V lost 3 bases to trimming and J lost 0 bases, with 12 bases between them. Germline CDR1 and CDR2: MNHNS and SASEGT.

The chain has TRBV19 and TRBJ1-3; D might be TRBD1 (5 bases). Deletions cut 8 bases from V and 4 bases from J, with 12 bases between. The CDR3 runs to 13 residues. Germline-derived CDR1 and CDR2 are LNHDA and SQIVND (reference sequence). This CDR3 reads CASSSGAGNTIYF. CDR3 nucleotide sequence: TGTGCCAGTTCCTCTGGGGCGGGAAACACCATATATTTT. Using reference TRBV19 and TRBJ1-3 for the parts outside the CDR3, the full variable domain is DGGITQSPKYLFRKEGQNVTLSCEQNLNHDAMYWYRQDPGQGLRLIYYSQIVNDFQKGDIAEGYSVSREKKESFPLTVTSAQKNPTAFYLCASSSGAGNTIYFGEGSWLTVV.

This chain connects TRBV3-1 to TRBJ2-5; no clear D gene. Germline CDR1 reads LGHDT; CDR2 reads YNNKEL (reference sequence). There are 12 residues in the CDR3. V was trimmed by 6 bases and J by 5 bases, leaving 10 bases between them. In nucleotides, the CDR3 is TGTGCCAGCAGTAACTCGCTGGAGACCCAGTACTTC. Residues: CASSNSLETQYF.

This clonotype was picked up one time. The chain recombines TRBV30 with TRBJ2-2, with 10 nucleotides matching TRBD2. The CDR3 spans 17 residues. The germline V gene has CDR1 GTSNPN and CDR2 SVGIG (reference sequence). V was pared by 4 bases and J by 5 bases, with 13 bases of the junction left unmatched. CDR3 DNA: TGTGCCTGGATCCTTCCAGGAGCGGGGGGGCGGACCGGGGAGCTGTTTTTT. This sequence encodes CAWILPGAGGRTGELFF.

The chain combines TRBV6-5 with TRBJ1-6, with D possibly being TRBD1 (6 bases). CDR1 is MNHEY and CDR2 is SVGAGI in the germline V gene. The CDR3 has 14 amino acids. V was clipped by 5 bases and J by 7 bases, with 12 bases between them. The CDR3 sequence is CASSDRRNNSPLHF. CDR3 DNA: TGTGCCAGCAGTGACAGGAGGAACAATTCACCCCTCCACTTT.

The rearrangement joins TRBV29-1 to TRBJ2-2; 15 nucleotides match TRBD2. This CDR3 is 16 amino acids long. CDR1 and CDR2 from the germline V gene are SQVTM and ANQGSEA. V lost 6 bases and J lost 7; bases outside the gene matches: 9. DNA of the CDR3: TGCAGCGTGGAAAGCGGACTAGCGGGAGGGATCGGGGAGCTGTTTTTT. Its translation: CSVESGLAGGIGELFF.